This T cell receptor (beta chain) was recorded in a study of T-cell memory formation after mild COVID-19. Study-wide points: Contracting clones localized mainly to CM and EM when CD4+ and mainly to EMRA when CD8+. Some SARS-CoV-2-responding clones were already detected in memory before infection. Whereas later expanders leaned CD4+, clones contracting day 15 to 85 showed a balanced CD4/CD8 makeup.

TCR alpha and TCR beta cDNA libraries carrying sample barcodes and UMIs came from 5'RACE with constant-segment primers. TCRdb processed the 5' RACE reads anew with MiXCR; each CDR3 protein has one entry. The repertoire has approximately 430,000 distinct CDR3 sequences, 23% of them found once; the top ten carry about an eighth. This CDR3 has 15 amino acids. The V gene end was trimmed by 5 bases and the J gene end by 0 bases; junction bases not matched to a gene: 4. Germline V CDR1 and CDR2: MDHEN, SYDVKM. Note on this clonotype: Its antigen is unidentified.

This clonotype originated in an adult woman who had mild COVID-19 (a few samples of this study predate the infection). Cell type and time point are not known. Sequencing input: PBMCs or a T cell subset sorted from them (not recorded which). The chain joins TRBV28 to TRBJ2-5, with 9 bases aligning to TRBD1. In nucleotides, the CDR3 is TGTGCCAGCAGTACTGGACAGGGGAACCAAGAGACCCAGTACTTC. As protein: CASSTGQGNQETQYF. Variable domain in full (rest from reference TRBV28 and TRBJ2-5): DVKVTQSSRYLVKRTGEKVFLECVQDMDHENMFWYRQDPGLGLRLIYFSYDVKMKEKGDIPEGYSVSREKKERFSLILESASTNQTSMYLCASSTGQGNQETQYFGPGTRLLVL.